These 17 T cell receptor beta chains were all obtained from the same sample, sequenced in a study of blood T cell repertoires in COVID-19. The assay was immunoSEQ multiplex PCR, and TCRdb's table has in-frame clones only and misses some. This table holds about 54,000 clones, approximately 90% found once. What was sequenced was peripheral blood. The receptors were sampled from a woman aged 55-70 years with active or convalescent COVID-19.

The chain recombines TRBV2 with TRBJ2-7; 10 bases align to TRBD1. The CDR3 runs 13 residues. CDR1 is SNHLY and CDR2 is FYNNEI in the germline V gene. Trimming took 7 bases from V and 4 from J; bases not matched to a gene: 4. CDR3 in amino acids: CASKGQGWYEQYF. CDR3 DNA sequence: TGTGCCAGCAAGGGACAGGGGTGGTACGAGCAGTACTTC. The variable domain in full, with the rest retrieved from reference TRBV2 and TRBJ2-7, is EPEVTQTPSHQVTQMGQEVILRCVPISNHLYFYWYRQILGQKVEFLVSFYNNEISEKSEIFDDQFSVERPDGSNFTLKIRSTKLEDSAMYFCASKGQGWYEQYFGPGTRLTVT.

The CDR3: CASSKTSSYNEQFF. CDR3 DNA: TGCGCCAGCAGCAAAACCAGCTCCTACAATGAGCAGTTCTTC. V and J are TRBV5-1 and TRBJ2-1, with unresolved D. The V gene lost 4 bases and the J gene lost 0 bases, with 8 bases spanning the gap. The CDR3 loop spans 14 amino acids. Per the germline V gene, CDR1 is SGHRS and CDR2 is YFSETQ.

The CDR3 loop is CASSPRDREPQHF. The CDR3 DNA sequence: TGTGCCAGCTCACCCCGGGACAGGGAGCCCCAGCATTTT. The chain has TRBV18 and TRBJ1-5; 9 bases map to TRBD1. Germline CDR1 KGHSH, CDR2 LQKENI. This CDR3 has 13 residues. The V segment lost 3 bases and the J segment 8 bases; nucleotides outside the gene matches: 2.

The rearrangement links TRBV6-5 to TRBJ2-2; 10 bases fit TRBD2. This CDR3 spans 16 amino acids. CDR1 MNHEY and CDR2 SVGAGI come from the germline V gene. V gave up 2 bases and J gave up 4 bases; unmatched junction bases: 4. In DNA, the CDR3 is TGTGCCAGCAGTTACGTAGCGGGGGGTCCCACCGGGGAGCTGTTTTTT. Amino acid sequence: CASSYVAGGPTGELFF.

This chain joins TRBV28 and TRBJ2-7, with TRBD2 matching 12 bases. The junction had 15 bases not matched to a gene; V was cut back by 2 bases and J by 4 bases. CDR1 and CDR2 from the germline V gene are MDHEN and SYDVKM. The CDR3 spans 19 residues. In DNA form, the CDR3 reads TGTGCCAGCAGTTTAATGGCTAGCGGGAGGGGGGCCTCGTGGTACGAGCAGTACTTC. Translated, it gives CASSLMASGRGASWYEQYF.

The V and J genes are TRBV6-6 and TRBJ2-5; a possible D gene is TRBD2 (5 bases). V was cut by 6 bases and J by 10 bases, with 12 bases left in between. Germline values: CDR1 MNHNY, CDR2 SVGAGI (reference sequence). This CDR3 region has 11 residues. The DNA of the CDR3 is TGTGCCAGCAGGATTGAGGGTATCCAGTACTTC. Amino acid sequence: CASRIEGIQYF.

The rearrangement links TRBV15 to TRBJ1-2; TRBD1 agrees at 9 bases. From germline, CDR1 is LNHNV and CDR2 YYDKDF (reference sequence). J lost 6 bases, V lost 5 bases, and 7 bases had no gene match. This CDR3 region has 14 residues. The CDR3 nucleotides read TGTGCCACCAGCCGGGAACGGACAGGGGATGGCTACACCTTC. It codes for CATSRERTGDGYTF. The variable domain in full, completed from reference TRBV15 and TRBJ1-2, reads DAMVIQNPRYQVTQFGKPVTLSCSQTLNHNVMYWYQQKSSQAPKLLFHYYDKDFNNEADTPDNFQSRRPNTSFCFLDIRSPGLGDTAMYLCATSRERTGDGYTFGSGTRLTVV.

The V gene is TRBV5-1, the J gene TRBJ1-3, with 10 positions matching TRBD1. The germline CDR1 and CDR2 sequences are SGHRS and YFSETQ. This CDR3 is built from 16 residues. With 4 bases clipped from V and 0 bases from J, the junction kept 4 bases outside the gene matches. DNA of the CDR3: TGCGCCAGCAGCACCGGGACAGGGGACTCTGGAAACACCATATATTTT. Its protein product is CASSTGTGDSGNTIYF.

The chain recombines TRBV2 with TRBJ2-5; D possibly corresponds to TRBD1 (6 bases). The germline V and J ends were trimmed by 7 bases and 2 bases, with 11 bases remaining between them. From germline, CDR1 is SNHLY and CDR2 FYNNEI. The CDR3 loop spans 13 amino acids. CDR3 residues: CASTRDIQETQYF. Here the CDR3 DNA reads TGTGCCAGCACCAGGGACATTCAAGAGACCCAGTACTTC.

The V and J genes are TRBV6-5 and TRBJ2-7; 8 bases are shared with TRBD2. The V and J ends lost 6 bases and 0 bases, in that order; junction bases with no gene match: 4. The germline gives CDR1 MNHEY, CDR2 SVGAGI. The CDR3 contains 14 residues. CDR3 bases: TGTGCCAGCAGCCGGGGGGGGGCCTCCTACGAGCAGTACTTC. Its translation: CASSRGGASYEQYF.

The chain carries TRBV6-2 or TRBV6-3 and TRBJ2-1; 11 bases are a match to TRBD2. Trimming at V came to 4 bases and at J to 8 bases, leaving 7 bases not matched to a gene. The length of the CDR3 is 15 residues. Germline V gene lookup returns CDR1 MNHEY and CDR2 SVGEGT. This chain's CDR3 is CASSSTSGSTDEQFF. CDR3 bases: TGTGCCAGCAGTTCTACTAGCGGGAGTACGGATGAGCAGTTCTTC.

The V and J genes are TRBV28 and TRBJ1-5, with D unclear. The germline gives CDR1 MDHEN, CDR2 SYDVKM. CDR3 length: 15 residues. The V gene lost 6 bases and the J gene lost 1 base, with 13 bases spanning the gap. This CDR3 reads CASSPVGWSNQPQHF. The CDR3 region has the DNA TGTGCCAGCAGCCCCGTCGGGTGGAGCAATCAGCCCCAGCATTTT.

The genes are TRBV16 and TRBJ1-2; D not certain. CDR3 length: 14 residues. Trimming pared 4 bases from V and 8 bases from J, leaving 17 bases between. Per germline, CDR1 KGHSY and CDR2 FQNENV. The DNA for the CDR3 is TGTGCCAGCAGCCGACTAGCCCAGTCGGGGGGCTACACCTTC. Residues: CASSRLAQSGGYTF.

The chain joins TRBV19 to TRBJ1-1; 7 nucleotides agree with TRBD1. The ends lost 10 bases at V and 0 bases at J; junction bases unmatched: 5. The CDR3 runs 13 residues. The germline CDR1 and CDR2 sequences are LNHDA and SQIVND (reference sequence). For the CDR3, the DNA is TGTGCCACCTCGGACAGGATGAACACTGAAGCTTTCTTT. Translating it yields CATSDRMNTEAFF.

The genes are TRBV9 and TRBJ1-2; D remains unclear. This CDR3 has 14 residues. Per the germline V gene, CDR1 is SGDLS and CDR2 is YYNGEE. V was clipped by 1 base and J by 7 bases, with 14 bases between them. CDR3 protein: CASSVTVARGGYTF. The CDR3 nucleotides are TGTGCCAGCAGCGTAACCGTGGCGCGCGGTGGCTACACCTTC. Complete variable domain (other parts from reference TRBV9 and TRBJ1-2): DSGVTQTPKHLITATGQRVTLRCSPRSGDLSVYWYQQSLDQGLQFLIQYYNGEERAKGNILERFSAQQFPDLHSELNLSSLELGDSALYFCASSVTVARGGYTFGSGTRLTVV.

This chain joins TRBV29-1 and TRBJ1-2; unclear D gene. V was shortened by 6 bases and J by 8 bases, with 13 bases between the two germline ends. Germline V gene lookup returns CDR1 SQVTM and CDR2 ANQGSEA. The CDR3 length is 11 residues. CDR3 protein: CSVGITQGYTF. For the CDR3, the DNA is TGCAGCGTCGGGATAACTCAGGGCTACACCTTC.

This chain uses TRBV28 with TRBJ1-2; D not certain. Germline V gene data show CDR1 as MDHEN and CDR2 as SYDVKM. The CDR3 is made up of 14 amino acids. V gave up 7 bases and J gave up 2 bases, with 14 bases separating them. The CDR3 spells CASTGPGGNYGYTF. The CDR3, as DNA: TGTGCCAGCACCGGCCCTGGAGGGAACTATGGCTACACCTTC.